These 27 T cell receptor beta chains were sequenced from one sample in a study of vaccination effects on CD4 cells after COVID-19. Assay used: immunoSEQ multiplex PCR; TCRdb lists only in-frame clones, some missing. The profile shows 71,000 or so clones, 65% to 85% of them singletons. Before any sequencing was done, the ViraFEST assay used viral peptide pools to expand antigen-specific CD4+ T cells. The culture ran for roughly ten days before CD4+ T cells were isolated. Vaccine recipients had no previous SARS-CoV-2 infection; their nucleocapsid antibodies were negative. These receptors have no identified antigens. The material was CD4+ T cells from PBMCs cultured with HCoV-OC43 spike peptides, obtained before COVID-19 vaccination. The subset denotes: HCoV-OC43 spike overlapping peptide pool stimulation. These TCRs come from a human donor who received a COVID-19 vaccine.

The chain couples TRBV14 to TRBJ2-3, with D possibly TRBD1 on 6 matching bases. V was cut by 1 base and J by 3 bases, with 14 bases left in between. The germline gives CDR1 SGHDN, CDR2 FVKESK. CDR3 length: 16 residues. As DNA, the CDR3 is TGTGCCAGCAGCCAAGGAGTCGGGACACGAACAGATACGCAGTATTTT. It encodes CASSQGVGTRTDTQYF. The variable domain in full, completed from reference TRBV14 and TRBJ2-3, reads EAGVTQFPSHSVIEKGQTVTLRCDPISGHDNLYWYRRVMGKEIKFLLHFVKESKQDESGMPNNRFLAERTGGTYSTLKVQPAELEDSGVYFCASSQGVGTRTDTQYFGPGTRLTVL.

The chain is built from TRBV11-2 and TRBJ1-1; 8 nucleotides match TRBD1. This CDR3 region has 15 residues. J was trimmed by 4 bases and V by 4 bases; bases with no gene match: 8. From germline, CDR1 is SGHAT and CDR2 FQNNGV. For the CDR3, the DNA is TGTGCCAGCAGCTCGATCAGGGGGCGGCCCACTGAAGCTTTCTTT. Amino acid sequence: CASSSIRGRPTEAFF.

This rearrangement joins TRBV7-3 to TRBJ1-2, with TRBD1 matching over 8 bases. V lost 5 bases, J lost 1 base, and 6 bases stayed unmatched. This CDR3 region has 15 residues. The V gene's germline CDR1 is SGHTA and CDR2 FQGTGA. As DNA, the CDR3 is TGTGCCAGCAGCGTATCAGGGGGCCGTAACTATGGCTACACCTTC. This translates into CASSVSGGRNYGYTF.

The chain employs TRBV11-2 and TRBJ2-5; D call uncertain. CDR1 is SGHAT, CDR2 FQNNGV, per germline. V dropped 6 bases and J dropped 5 bases, with 19 bases sitting between them. CDR3 length equals 15 residues. As DNA, the CDR3 is TGTGCCAGCAGGTCCCTTACGCAGCGCCTTGAGACCCAGTACTTC. Amino acids: CASRSLTQRLETQYF.

This clone was picked up a small number of times. The J gene is TRBJ1-6, the V gene TRBV27, with D unclear. V lost 6 bases and J 5 bases, leaving 26 bases between the germline ends. Germline-derived CDR1 and CDR2 are MNHEY and SMNVEV (reference sequence). The CDR3 runs to 19 residues. CDR3 region: CASRHSRAVTLENNSPLHF. CDR3 bases: TGTGCCAGCAGACACAGCCGGGCCGTCACGCTAGAAAATAATTCACCCCTCCACTTT.

The genes are TRBV27 and TRBJ1-5, with TRBD1 as a possible D gene (5 bases). Germline V gene lookup returns CDR1 MNHEY and CDR2 SMNVEV (reference sequence). V was trimmed by 6 bases and J by 0 bases, leaving 15 bases between them. The CDR3 totals 16 residues. CDR3 bases: TGTGCCAGCAGGGCAACGACAGTAAGTAGCAATCAGCCCCAGCATTTT. As protein: CASRATTVSSNQPQHF.

This clone was counted a few times. The V call is TRBV5-1, the J call TRBJ2-5; D gene uncertain. Trimming pared 1 base from V and 5 bases from J, leaving 3 bases between. The V gene's germline CDR1 is SGHRS and CDR2 YFSETQ. The CDR3 is 11 amino acids. The CDR3 nucleotides are TGCGCCAGCAGCTTGCAGGAGACCCAGTACTTC. It codes for CASSLQETQYF.

The V and J genes are TRBV20-1 and TRBJ1-1, with unresolved D. The CDR3 is 11 residues long. The V end was cut by 2 bases, the J end by 6 bases, with 7 bases between. Germline loops: CDR1 DFQATT, CDR2 SNEGSKA (reference sequence). The CDR3 reads CSARTGPEAFF. The CDR3, as DNA: TGCAGTGCTAGAACGGGCCCTGAAGCTTTCTTT.

This clone has more than one count but fewer than ten. This sequence joins TRBV9 and TRBJ1-6; D call uncertain. CDR1 SGDLS and CDR2 YYNGEE come from the germline V gene. The V end was cut by 0 bases, the J end by 3 bases, with 7 bases between. This CDR3 comprises 15 residues. CDR3 bases: TGTGCCAGCAGCGTAGGAGCAAACTATAATTCACCCCTCCACTTT. Its protein product is CASSVGANYNSPLHF.

This clone showed up just a few times. The V call is TRBV5-1, the J call TRBJ2-3, with D unclear. V was cut by 2 bases and J by 3 bases, with 19 bases left in between. This CDR3 comprises 17 residues. Germline loops: CDR1 SGHRS, CDR2 YFSETQ. CDR3 nucleotide sequence: TGCGCCAGCAGCTTCCTAGTGGGCCAACCGCAAACAGATACGCAGTATTTT. This translates into CASSFLVGQPQTDTQYF.

V usage is TRBV28 and J usage is TRBJ1-1; TRBD1 is a possible D gene (5 bases). Germline values: CDR1 MDHEN, CDR2 SYDVKM. The CDR3 sequence is 13 residues long. The V end lost 8 bases, the J end lost 6 bases, and 16 bases lay between the germline ends. CDR3: CASRQTGSSEAFF. CDR3 DNA: TGTGCCAGCCGACAGACGGGGAGTTCTGAAGCTTTCTTT.

The chain recombines TRBV5-1 with TRBJ2-5; tentative D call: TRBD2 (5 bases). Germline loops: CDR1 SGHRS, CDR2 YFSETQ. Trimming stripped 0 bases from V and 4 bases from J, with 13 bases between. CDR3 length: 15 residues. CDR3 in amino acids: CASSLAGIGSETQYF. CDR3 in DNA: TGCGCCAGCAGCTTGGCGGGAATAGGGTCAGAGACCCAGTACTTC.

J is TRBJ1-2 and V is TRBV19; unclear D gene. Trimming took off 3 bases at V and 4 bases at J, with 12 bases between the two ends. The germline V gene has CDR1 LNHDA and CDR2 SQIVND (reference sequence). This CDR3 region has 14 residues. The CDR3, as DNA: TGTGCCAGTAGTATCGGCAGCGAGATCTATGGCTACACCTTC. Translating it yields CASSIGSEIYGYTF.

This clone was detected only once. The V call is TRBV7-8, the J call TRBJ2-2; the D is unclear. This CDR3 spans 13 amino acids. CDR1 and CDR2 (germline): SGHVS, FQNEAQ. Trimming shortened V by 7 bases and J by 7 bases, and 13 bases separated the two germline ends. In nucleotides, the CDR3 is TGTGCCAGCAAGCATAATAACCTCGGGGAGCTGTTTTTT. As protein: CASKHNNLGELFF.

The chain carries TRBV16 and TRBJ2-7; D is ambiguous. V lost 0 bases, J lost 5 bases, and 5 bases lay in between. The CDR3 is 12 residues long. Germline V CDR1 and CDR2: KGHSY, FQNENV. DNA of the CDR3: TGTGCCAGCAGCCAATCGGGGAACGAGCAGTACGTC. Its protein product is CASSQSGNEQYV.

For the CDR3, the DNA is TGTGCCAGCTCACCACGGGGACAGGGGGCTATCAATGAGCAGTTCTTC. This encodes CASSPRGQGAINEQFF. The J gene is TRBJ2-1, the V gene TRBV18; TRBD1 matches 12 bases. The CDR3 has 16 amino acids. J gave up 6 bases and V 1 base, and 4 bases lay outside the gene matches. Germline-derived CDR1 and CDR2 are KGHSH and LQKENI.

The V gene is TRBV5-1, the J gene TRBJ1-1; 10 bases align to TRBD1. CDR3 length equals 16 residues. The V and J ends lost 4 bases and 1 base, in that order; junction bases with no gene match: 7. Germline assignment: CDR1 SGHRS and CDR2 YFSETQ. CDR3 protein: CASSPRTGGSNTEAFF. The CDR3 DNA follows: TGCGCCAGCAGCCCAAGGACAGGGGGTTCGAACACTGAAGCTTTCTTT.

The CDR3 DNA is TGTGCCAGTAGTATCGAGATCTACTATGGCTACACCTTC. This codes for CASSIEIYYGYTF. The chain joins TRBV19 to TRBJ1-2; no reliable D call. CDR3 size: 13 residues. The germline V and J ends were trimmed by 3 bases and 3 bases, with 8 bases remaining between them. The V gene's germline CDR1 is LNHDA and CDR2 SQIVND (reference sequence).

V gene TRBV6-6 combines with J gene TRBJ1-1, with unresolved D. This CDR3 is built from 13 residues. Trimming left V 8 bases short and J 0 bases short, with 10 bases between. Germline V gene lookup returns CDR1 MNHNY and CDR2 SVGAGI (reference sequence). In DNA, the CDR3 is TGTGCCAGCCCGGCAGGAATGAACACTGAAGCTTTCTTT. Encoded protein: CASPAGMNTEAFF.

DNA for the CDR3: TGTGCCAGCAGACACCTCCTCCAAGAGACCCAGTACTTC. This translates into CASRHLLQETQYF. The V call is TRBV2, the J call TRBJ2-5; D is ambiguous. CDR1 and CDR2 (germline): SNHLY, FYNNEI. Trimming pared 6 bases from V and 1 base from J, leaving 9 bases between. This CDR3 comprises 13 residues.

The rearrangement links TRBV18 to TRBJ1-6; D possibly corresponds to TRBD1 (6 bases). Germline V gene sequence: CDR1 KGHSH, CDR2 LQKENI. V lost 2 bases, J lost 10 bases, and 15 bases lay in between. This CDR3 has 15 residues. The CDR3 spells CASSPFSGEWSPLHF. The CDR3 nucleotides read TGTGCCAGCTCACCATTCTCAGGGGAATGGTCACCCCTCCACTTT.

The chain links TRBV3-1 (or the pseudogene TRBV3-2) to TRBJ1-5, with D hard to call. V was trimmed by 4 bases and J by 4 bases, leaving 11 bases between them. Germline V lookup: CDR1 LGHDT, CDR2 YNNKEL (reference sequence). The CDR3 covers 14 residues. CDR3 sequence reads: CASSLRVGNQPQHF. CDR3 sequence (DNA): TGTGCCAGCAGCCTGAGGGTAGGGAATCAGCCCCAGCATTTT.

The chain uses TRBV2 and TRBJ2-3; TRBD1 matches 7 bases. Germline CDR1 SNHLY, CDR2 FYNNEI. This CDR3 is built from 16 residues. The V and J ends lost 1 base and 0 bases, in that order; junction bases with no gene match: 4. Here the CDR3 reads CASSEGDSLSTDTQYF. CDR3 in DNA: TGTGCCAGCAGTGAAGGGGACAGCCTTAGCACAGATACGCAGTATTTT.

The J gene is TRBJ2-3, the V gene TRBV5-1, with 7 bases fitting TRBD1. With 5 bases clipped from V and 4 bases from J, the junction kept 16 bases outside the gene matches. The CDR3 totals 17 residues. The V gene's germline CDR1 is SGHRS and CDR2 YFSETQ. The CDR3, as DNA: TGCGCCAGCAGAGCCTCGTACCGGGACAGTGGGGCAGATACGCAGTATTTT. This codes for CASRASYRDSGADTQYF.

The genes are TRBV5-6 and TRBJ2-7; D unresolved. Trimming removed 3 bases at V and 5 bases at J, with 18 bases between. The CDR3 loop spans 15 amino acids. Germline CDR1 is SGHDT and CDR2 is YYEEEE. As DNA, the CDR3 is TGTGCCAGCAGCTCCTCGGTGACCGGCGAGCACGAGCAGTACGTC. Translation gives CASSSSVTGEHEQYV.

The chain employs TRBV3-1 (or the pseudogene TRBV3-2) and TRBJ2-1; 15 bases align to TRBD2. The CDR3 is 15 residues long. CDR1 is LGHDT, CDR2 YNNKEL, per germline (reference sequence). J was trimmed by 9 bases and V by 1 base; bases with no gene match: 1. The CDR3 region is CASSQGTSGGGEQFF. The CDR3 DNA reads as TGTGCCAGCAGCCAAGGGACTAGCGGGGGGGGTGAGCAGTTCTTC.

Only one count was recorded for this clone. This rearrangement joins TRBV4-1 to TRBJ2-5; D not certain. CDR3 size: 15 residues. Germline loops: CDR1 MGHRA, CDR2 YSYEKL. V lost 0 bases and J lost 1, with 9 bases in between. For the CDR3, the DNA is TGCGCCAGCAGCCAAGAGGTTCTGAGCCAAGAGACCCAGTACTTC. Translation gives CASSQEVLSQETQYF.